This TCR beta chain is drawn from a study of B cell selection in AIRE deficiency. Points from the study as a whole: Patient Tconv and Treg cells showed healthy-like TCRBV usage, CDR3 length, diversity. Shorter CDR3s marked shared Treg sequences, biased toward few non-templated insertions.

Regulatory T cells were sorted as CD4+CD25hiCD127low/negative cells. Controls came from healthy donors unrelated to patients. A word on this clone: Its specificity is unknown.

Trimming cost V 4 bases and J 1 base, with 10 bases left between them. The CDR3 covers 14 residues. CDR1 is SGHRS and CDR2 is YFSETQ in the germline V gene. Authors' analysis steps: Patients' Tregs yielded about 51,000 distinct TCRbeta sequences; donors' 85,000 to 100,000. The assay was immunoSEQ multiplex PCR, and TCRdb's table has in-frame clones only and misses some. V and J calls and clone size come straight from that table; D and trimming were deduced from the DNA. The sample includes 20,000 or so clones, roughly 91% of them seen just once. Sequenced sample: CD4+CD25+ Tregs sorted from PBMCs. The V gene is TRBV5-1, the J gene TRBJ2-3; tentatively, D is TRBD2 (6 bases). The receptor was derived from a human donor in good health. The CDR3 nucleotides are TGCGCCAGCAGCGGCGGGGTTGGCACAGATACGCAGTATTTT. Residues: CASSGGVGTDTQYF.